A selection of T cell receptor beta chains follows, all from one sample in a study of blood T cells in healthy people across ages. Each CDR3 protein is one row after TCRdb ran MiXCR on the 5' RACE reads. The table has nearly 800,000 distinct CDR3 sequences, around a quarter seen once. The sample was also reused in another study, on T cells of mothers and their children.

The sequenced sample was blood. Receptors originate from a boy aged 5-17 years in good health. CDR3s include the opening cysteine and the closing phenylalanine or tryptophan. The D gene is left open where the match is weak. Where a row states a size, it is once, few, many or the class of an expanded clone; other rows omit it.

J: TRBJ2-5
V: TRBV5-6
size: .
D: .
length: 12
DNA: TGTGCCAGCAGCTTGTTTGAAGAGACCCAGTACTTC
CDR3: CASSLFEETQYF

J: TRBJ2-5
V: TRBV7-8
size: .
D: .
length: 14
DNA: TGCGCCAGCAGCTCCGAAGTAAGACCCTACGAGCACTACTTC
CDR3: CASSSEVRPYEHYF

J: TRBJ2-5
V: TRBV20-1
size: .
D: TRBD1
length: 14
DNA: TGCAGTGCTTTTGGGGGACAGCTCAGGGAGACCCAGTACTTC
CDR3: CSAFGGQLRETQYF

J: TRBJ2-2
V: TRBV6-6
size: once
D: TRBD1
length: 15
DNA: TGTGCCAGCAGTCTTCGGGAAGGGGGCGCCGGGGAGCTGTTTTTT
CDR3: CASSLREGGAGELFF

J: TRBJ2-7
V: TRBV18
size: many
D: TRBD1
length: 15
DNA: TGTGCCAGCAGTCCCGGGACAGGGGGCACCTACGAGCAGTACTTC
CDR3: CASSPGTGGTYEQYF

J: TRBJ2-7
V: TRBV29-1
size: many
D: .
length: 14
DNA: TGCAGCGTTGAGGGGGACGGGAGATCCTACGAGCAGTACTTC
CDR3: CSVEGDGRSYEQYF

J: TRBJ2-5
V: TRBV20-1
size: .
D: TRBD2
length: 16
DNA: TGCAGTGCTAGAGATCCCCTAGCGGGAATCCAAGAGACCCAGTACTTC
CDR3: CSARDPLAGIQETQYF

J: TRBJ2-5
V: TRBV6-1
size: few
D: TRBD1
length: 15
DNA: TGTGCCAGCCGGTCCAAACCGGGACAGGGGGAGACCCAGTACTTC
CDR3: CASRSKPGQGETQYF

J: TRBJ2-3
V: TRBV7-6
size: .
D: TRBD1
length: 13
DNA: TGTGCCAGCAGCCACAGGGGCGTGGATACGCAGTATTTT
CDR3: CASSHRGVDTQYF

J: TRBJ1-2
V: TRBV12-3/TRBV12-4
size: .
D: .
length: 16
DNA: TGTGCCAGCAGTATTAGCGCGCAGGAATCGTCGGGGGGCTACACCTTC
CDR3: CASSISAQESSGGYTF

J: TRBJ2-7
V: TRBV6-1
size: .
D: TRBD2
length: 16
DNA: TGTGCCAGCAGTGTCCACGCGGGAGGGAGCTCCTACGAGCAGTACTTC
CDR3: CASSVHAGGSSYEQYF

J: TRBJ2-1
V: TRBV7-3
size: .
D: TRBD2
length: 19
DNA: TGTGCCAGCAGCTACTTAGGAACCTTAGCGGGAGGGCCAGGCAATGAGCAGTTCTTC
CDR3: CASSYLGTLAGGPGNEQFF